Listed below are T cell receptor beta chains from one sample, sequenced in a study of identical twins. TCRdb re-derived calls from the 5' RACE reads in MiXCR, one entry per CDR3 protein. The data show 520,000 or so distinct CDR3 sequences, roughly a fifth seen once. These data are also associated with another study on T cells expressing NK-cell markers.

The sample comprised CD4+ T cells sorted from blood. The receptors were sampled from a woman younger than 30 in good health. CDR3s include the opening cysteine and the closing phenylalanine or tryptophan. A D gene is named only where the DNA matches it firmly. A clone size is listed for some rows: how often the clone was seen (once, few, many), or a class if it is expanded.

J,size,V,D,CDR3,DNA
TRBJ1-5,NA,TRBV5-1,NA,CASSPTGLNQPQHF,TGCGCCAGCAGCCCAACAGGGCTCAATCAGCCCCAGCATTTT
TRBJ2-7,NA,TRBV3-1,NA,CASSLRGTNSYEQYF,TGTGCCAGCAGCCTCCGGGGGACCAACTCCTACGAGCAGTACTTC
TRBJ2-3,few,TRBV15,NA,CASGGGRPDTQYF,TGTGCCTCCGGGGGCGGGAGACCAGATACGCAGTATTTT
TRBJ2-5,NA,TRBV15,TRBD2,CATSRQRTSGRKTQYF,TGTGCCACCAGCAGACAAAGGACTAGCGGGAGAAAGACCCAGTACTTC
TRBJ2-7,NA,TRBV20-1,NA,CSARRAGSDEQYF,TGCAGTGCTAGAAGGGCAGGGTCGGACGAGCAGTACTTC
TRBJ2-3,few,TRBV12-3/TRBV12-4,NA,CASGLGERTDTQYF,TGTGCCAGCGGATTGGGCGAACGCACAGATACGCAGTATTTT
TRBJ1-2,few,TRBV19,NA,CASSQKTVYGYTF,TGTGCCAGTAGCCAAAAAACAGTCTATGGCTACACCTTC
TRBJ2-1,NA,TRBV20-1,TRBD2,CSAREAGVWNEQFF,TGCAGTGCTAGAGAGGCGGGAGTCTGGAATGAGCAGTTCTTC
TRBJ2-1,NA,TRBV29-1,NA,CSVPRQGSTYNEQFF,TGCAGCGTCCCCCGGCAGGGGTCCACCTACAATGAGCAGTTCTTC
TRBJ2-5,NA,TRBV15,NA,CATSRASEGQETQYF,TGTGCCACCAGCAGGGCCTCGGAGGGCCAAGAGACCCAGTACTTC
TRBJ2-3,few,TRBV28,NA,CASKGIVTQYF,TGTGCCAGCAAGGGTATCGTCACGCAGTATTTT
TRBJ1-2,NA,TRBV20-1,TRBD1,CSARDRRDSEPGYTF,TGCAGTGCTAGAGATCGGAGGGACAGTGAGCCTGGCTACACCTTC
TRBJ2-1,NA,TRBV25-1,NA,CASSDWVGAGKRYNEQFF,TGTGCCAGCAGTGATTGGGTCGGGGCGGGAAAGCGCTACAATGAGCAGTTCTTC
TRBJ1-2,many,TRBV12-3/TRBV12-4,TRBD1,CASRLRGLGYTF,TGTGCCAGCAGGCTAAGGGGGCTTGGCTACACCTTC
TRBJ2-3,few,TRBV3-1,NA,CASSQGEGIFTQYF,TGTGCCAGCAGCCAAGGCGAGGGAATTTTCACGCAGTATTTT
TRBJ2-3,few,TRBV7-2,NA,CASSFDRDTDTQYF,TGTGCCAGCAGCTTCGACCGTGACACAGATACGCAGTATTTT
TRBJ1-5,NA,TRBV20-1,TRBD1,CSATTTVQGGNQPQHF,TGCAGTGCTACGACCACGGTACAGGGGGGGAATCAGCCCCAGCATTTT
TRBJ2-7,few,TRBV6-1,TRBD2,CASSTSGRDYEQYF,TGTGCCAGCAGCACTAGCGGGAGGGACTACGAGCAGTACTTC
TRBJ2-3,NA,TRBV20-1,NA,CSASGSFDTQYF,TGCAGTGCTAGCGGGAGTTTTGATACGCAGTATTTT
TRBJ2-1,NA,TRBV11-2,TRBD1,CASSSSQGVNSYNEQFF,TGTGCCAGCAGCTCATCACAGGGGGTCAACTCCTACAATGAGCAGTTCTTC
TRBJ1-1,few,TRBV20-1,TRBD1,CSASAGGTEAFF,TGCAGTGCTTCGGCAGGGGGCACTGAAGCTTTCTTT
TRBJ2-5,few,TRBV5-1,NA,CASSWDLQETQYF,TGCGCCAGCAGCTGGGACTTACAAGAGACCCAGTACTTC